Listed below are T cell receptor beta chains from one sample, sequenced in a study of shared clonotypes between healthy human individuals. This table comes from immunoSEQ multiplex PCR, and its TCRdb copy is limited to in-frame clones, with some not included. The data show around 1.9 million clones, 90% to 95% seen once. The sequencing input was naive CD8+ T cells from PBMCs. The receptor source for this set is a man younger than 35 in good health. Some clones in this sample may be carry-over from other donors' samples. Both conserved end residues are part of each CDR3. The order of the fields is D gene, J gene, V gene, CDR3 length, clone size, CDR3 DNA, CDR3 protein. D genes are given only for firm matches. Rows may omit the clone size; those that give it use once, few, many or a size class.

>.|TRBJ2-6|TRBV5-4|12|once
TGTGCCAGCAGCTTGGGGGCCAACGTCCTGACTTTC
CASSLGANVLTF
>TRBD1|TRBJ2-1|TRBV4-1|17|.
TGCGCCAGCAGCCAAGACAGGGGGTACGAGGAATACAATGAGCAGTTCTTC
CASSQDRGYEEYNEQFF
>.|TRBJ2-1|TRBV7-3|16|.
TGTGCCACCCCGAATATATCTGATTACGTCTACAATGAGCAGTTCTTC
CATPNISDYVYNEQFF
>.|TRBJ2-7|TRBV27|16|.
TGTGCCAGCAGTTTATCCGTGAGACTGAGCCCCCACGAGCAGTACTTC
CASSLSVRLSPHEQYF
>TRBD2|TRBJ2-1|TRBV9|17|.
TGTGCCAGCAGCGTAGACCTTAGGACTAGCGGGAGTAATGAGCAGTTCTTC
CASSVDLRTSGSNEQFF
>.|TRBJ1-1|TRBV29-1|12|.
TGCAGCGTTGTGGGCGGCTACACTGAAGCTTTCTTT
CSVVGGYTEAFF
>TRBD1|TRBJ2-7|TRBV4-1|14|.
TGCGCCAGCAGCCACAGGACAGGCTTCTACGAGCAGTACTTC
CASSHRTGFYEQYF
>TRBD2|TRBJ2-1|TRBV7-9|17|.
TGTGCCAGCAGCTTGGCCATAGCGGGAGATTCCTACAATGAGCAGTTCTTC
CASSLAIAGDSYNEQFF
>TRBD1|TRBJ1-5|TRBV27|15|.
TGTGCCAGCAGTGACAGACAGGGATCAAATCAGCCCCAGCATTTT
CASSDRQGSNQPQHF
>.|TRBJ2-1|TRBV28|14|.
TGTGCCAGCAGCTCCCACCGTGGGGGCAATGAGCAGTTCTTC
CASSSHRGGNEQFF
>.|TRBJ2-7|TRBV9|14|.
TGTGCCAGCAGCGTAGGGGGAGGAACCTACGAGCAGTACTTC
CASSVGGGTYEQYF
>.|TRBJ2-7|TRBV27|16|.
TGTGCCAGCAGTTTATCGAGGGGTACAGGGATCTACGAGCAGTACTTC
CASSLSRGTGIYEQYF
>.|TRBJ2-5|TRBV11-1|15|.
TGTGCCAGCAGCCTCACAGGGGGACTACAAGAGACCCAGTACTTC
CASSLTGGLQETQYF
>.|TRBJ2-7|TRBV27|17|.
TGTGCCAGCAGCAAACTTACCCGGGAAGGTCTTTGCTACGAGCAGTACTTC
CASSKLTREGLCYEQYF
>.|TRBJ2-5|TRBV19|13|.
TGTGCCAGTAGTATTGGCAGGGAAGAGACCCAGTACTTC
CASSIGREETQYF
>.|TRBJ2-1|TRBV6-5|15|.
TGTGCCAGCAGCCCGCCTGAGGCGGGTGGTAATGAGCAGTTCTTC
CASSPPEAGGNEQFF
>TRBD2|TRBJ2-3|TRBV19|17|.
TGTGCCAGCCGCCCCAGTGGGACTAGAGGGAGCACAGATACGCAGTATTTT
CASRPSGTRGSTDTQYF
>TRBD1|TRBJ2-7|TRBV7-9|17|.
TGTGCCAGCAGCTTACCTAGGACAGGGGGAAACTCCTACGAGCAGTACTTC
CASSLPRTGGNSYEQYF
>TRBD2|TRBJ2-5|TRBV27|16|.
TGTGCCAGCAGTTTATCCCCGGGCAGGGAGGGAGAGACCCAGTACTTC
CASSLSPGREGETQYF
>.|TRBJ2-7|TRBV11-2|14|.
TGTGCCAGCAGCCCGGGAACCTTCCCCGCGGAGCAGTACTTC
CASSPGTFPAEQYF
>.|TRBJ2-1|TRBV5-1|17|.
TGCGCCAGCAGCTTTGCGGTTGTTAGCGACCCCTACAATGAGCAGTTCTTC
CASSFAVVSDPYNEQFF
>TRBD1|TRBJ2-7|TRBV2|14|once
TGTGCCAGCAGTGTGATCAGGGGGCAGAACGAGCAGTACTTC
CASSVIRGQNEQYF
>.|TRBJ1-1|TRBV19|12|.
TGTGCCAGTAGTGAGTTGAACACTGAAGCTTTCTTT
CASSELNTEAFF
>TRBD2|TRBJ2-7|TRBV28|17|.
TGTGCCAGCAGTTTGTCACTAGCGGGAGGCCTTTGGCCAACCCGGGACTTC
CASSLSLAGGLWPTRDF
>TRBD2|TRBJ2-3|TRBV27|18|.
TGTGCCAGCAGTTTATGGGCTAGCGGGAGGGGCTTCACAGATACGCAGTATTTT
CASSLWASGRGFTDTQYF
>.|TRBJ2-1|TRBV4-1|15|.
TGCGCCAGCAGCCTCGACAGCTTACTTTCCAATGAGCAGTTCTTC
CASSLDSLLSNEQFF
>.|TRBJ2-7|TRBV28|12|.
TGTGCCAGCAGTTTATTCAGAGCCGAGCAGTACTTC
CASSLFRAEQYF
>TRBD2|TRBJ2-1|TRBV9|16|.
TGTGCCAGCAGCGTTGGCGGGACTAGCAGGTACAATGAGCAGTTCTTC
CASSVGGTSRYNEQFF
>TRBD1|TRBJ1-2|TRBV7-2|15|once
TGTGCCAGCACCAACACAGGGGCCCCTAACTATGGCTACACCTTC
CASTNTGAPNYGYTF
>.|TRBJ2-1|TRBV2|13|.
TGTGCCAGCAGTGAAGCGCGATACAATGAGCAGTTCTTC
CASSEARYNEQFF
>.|TRBJ1-5|TRBV27|15|.
TGTGCCAGCAGTCCGCATCGGTTGGGCAATCAGCCCCAGCATTTT
CASSPHRLGNQPQHF
>.|TRBJ2-1|TRBV14|12|.
TGTGCCAGCAGCAATTATCCGGGAGCTCGGTTCTTC
CASSNYPGARFF
>.|TRBJ2-1|TRBV28|13|.
TGTGCCAGCAGTTTACGCGTCTACAATGAGCAGTTCTTC
CASSLRVYNEQFF
>.|TRBJ1-1|TRBV27|15|.
TGTGCCAGCAGTTTATCACTAGGGATGAACACTGAAGCTTTCTTT
CASSLSLGMNTEAFF
>TRBD2|TRBJ2-7|TRBV4-2|18|.
TGTGCCAGCAGCCACCCTGGAGGAGTAGCGGGCGGAGACTACGAGCAGTACTTC
CASSHPGGVAGGDYEQYF
>TRBD2|TRBJ2-7|TRBV10-2|13|.
TGCGCCAGCCTCCAGCGGGAGATAGGCGAGCAGTACTTC
CASLQREIGEQYF